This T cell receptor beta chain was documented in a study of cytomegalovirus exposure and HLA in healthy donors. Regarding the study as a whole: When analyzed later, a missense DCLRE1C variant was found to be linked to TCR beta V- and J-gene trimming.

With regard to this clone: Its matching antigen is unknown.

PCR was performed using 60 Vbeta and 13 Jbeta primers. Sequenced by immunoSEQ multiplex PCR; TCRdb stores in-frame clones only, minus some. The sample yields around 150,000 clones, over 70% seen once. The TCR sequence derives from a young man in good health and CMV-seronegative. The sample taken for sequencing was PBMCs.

The CDR3 DNA sequence: TGTGCCAGCAGTTCACGACTAGCGGGAGGGAGGACAGATACGCAGTATTTT. Residues: CASSSRLAGGRTDTQYF. The chain employs TRBV28 and TRBJ2-3, with TRBD2 matching 14 bases. CDR1 and CDR2 (germline): MDHEN, SYDVKM. V lost 4 bases and J lost 3; bases outside the gene matches: 6. The CDR3 sequence is 17 residues long.